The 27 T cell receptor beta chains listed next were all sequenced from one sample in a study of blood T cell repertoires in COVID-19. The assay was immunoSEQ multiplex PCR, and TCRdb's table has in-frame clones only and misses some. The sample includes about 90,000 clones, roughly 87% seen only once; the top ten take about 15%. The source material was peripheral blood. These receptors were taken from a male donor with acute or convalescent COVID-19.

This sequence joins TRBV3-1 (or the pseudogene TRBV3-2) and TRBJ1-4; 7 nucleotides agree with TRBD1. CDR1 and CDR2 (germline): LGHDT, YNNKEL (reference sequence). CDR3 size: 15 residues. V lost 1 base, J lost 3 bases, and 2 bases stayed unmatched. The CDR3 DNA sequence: TGTGCCAGCAGCCAAGGACAGGGCGCTAATGAAAAACTGTTTTTT. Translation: CASSQGQGANEKLFF.

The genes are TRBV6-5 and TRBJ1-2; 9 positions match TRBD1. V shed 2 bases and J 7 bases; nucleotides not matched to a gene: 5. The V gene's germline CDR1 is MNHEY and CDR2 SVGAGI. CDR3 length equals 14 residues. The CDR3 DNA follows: TGTGCCAGCAGTTACCTGGGGACAGGGTTTGGCTACACCTTC. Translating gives CASSYLGTGFGYTF.

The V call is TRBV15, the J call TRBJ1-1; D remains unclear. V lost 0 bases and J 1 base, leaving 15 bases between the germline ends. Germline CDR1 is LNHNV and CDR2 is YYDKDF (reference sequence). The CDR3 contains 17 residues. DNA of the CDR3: TGTGCCACCAGCAGAGACCTCCAGGTCACCAAGAACACTGAAGCTTTCTTT. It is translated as CATSRDLQVTKNTEAFF.

The CDR3: CASSEAGQGSTEAFF. CDR3 sequence (DNA): TGTGCCAGCAGTGAAGCTGGGCAGGGTAGCACTGAAGCTTTCTTT. This chain uses TRBV6-1 with TRBJ1-1, with D possibly matching TRBD1 (5 bases). V was clipped by 0 bases and J by 4 bases, with 12 bases between them. The germline V gene encodes CDR1 MNHNS and CDR2 SASEGT. CDR3 length equals 15 residues.

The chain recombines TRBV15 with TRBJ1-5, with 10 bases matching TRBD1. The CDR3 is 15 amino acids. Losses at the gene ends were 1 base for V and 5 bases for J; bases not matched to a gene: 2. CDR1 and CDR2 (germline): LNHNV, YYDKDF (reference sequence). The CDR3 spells CATSRGDRGDQPQHF. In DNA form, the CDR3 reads TGTGCCACCAGCAGAGGGGACAGGGGCGATCAGCCCCAGCATTTT.

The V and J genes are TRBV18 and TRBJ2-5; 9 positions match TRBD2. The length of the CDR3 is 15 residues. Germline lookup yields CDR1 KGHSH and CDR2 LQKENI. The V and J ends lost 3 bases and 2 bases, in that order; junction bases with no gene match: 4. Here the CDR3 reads CASSPAGGAQETQYF. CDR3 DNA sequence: TGTGCCAGCTCACCGGCGGGGGGGGCTCAAGAGACCCAGTACTTC.

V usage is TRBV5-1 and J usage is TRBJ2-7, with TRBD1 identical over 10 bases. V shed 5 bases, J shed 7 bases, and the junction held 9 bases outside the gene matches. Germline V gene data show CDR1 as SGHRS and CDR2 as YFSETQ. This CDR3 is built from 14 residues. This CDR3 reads CASRGTGALREQYF. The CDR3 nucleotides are TGCGCCAGCAGGGGGACAGGGGCGCTCCGGGAGCAGTACTTC.

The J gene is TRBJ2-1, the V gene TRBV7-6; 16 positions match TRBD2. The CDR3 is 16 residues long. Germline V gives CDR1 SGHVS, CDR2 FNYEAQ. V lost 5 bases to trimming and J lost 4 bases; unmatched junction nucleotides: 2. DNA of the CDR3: TGTGCCAGCAGCCGGGGACTAGCGGGGGGGTACAATGAGCAGTTCTTC. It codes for CASSRGLAGGYNEQFF.

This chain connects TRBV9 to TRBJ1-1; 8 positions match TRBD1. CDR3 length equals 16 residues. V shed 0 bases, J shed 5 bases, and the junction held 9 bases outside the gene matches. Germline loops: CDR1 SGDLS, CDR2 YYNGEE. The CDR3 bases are TGTGCCAGCAGCGTAGGGGCGAACAGGGGGAGGACTGAAGCTTTCTTT. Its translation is CASSVGANRGRTEAFF.

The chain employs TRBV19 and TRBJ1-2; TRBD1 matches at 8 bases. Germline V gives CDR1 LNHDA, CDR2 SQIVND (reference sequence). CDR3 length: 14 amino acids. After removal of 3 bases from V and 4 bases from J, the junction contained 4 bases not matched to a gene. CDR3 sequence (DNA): TGTGCCAGTAGTATTCAGGGGGCCAGCTATGGCTACACCTTC. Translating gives CASSIQGASYGYTF.

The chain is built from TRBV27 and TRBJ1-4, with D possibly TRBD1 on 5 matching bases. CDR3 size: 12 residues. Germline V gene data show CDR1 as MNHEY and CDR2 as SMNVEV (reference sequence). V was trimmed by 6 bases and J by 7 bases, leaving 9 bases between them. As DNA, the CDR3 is TGTGCCAGCAGGGGGCTGGCTGAAAAACTGTTTTTT. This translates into CASRGLAEKLFF. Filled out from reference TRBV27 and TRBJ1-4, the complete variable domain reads EAQVTQNPRYLITVTGKKLTVTCSQNMNHEYMSWYRQDPGLGLRQIYYSMNVEVTDKGDVPEGYKVSRKEKRNFPLILESPSPNQTSLYFCASRGLAEKLFFGSGTQLSVL.

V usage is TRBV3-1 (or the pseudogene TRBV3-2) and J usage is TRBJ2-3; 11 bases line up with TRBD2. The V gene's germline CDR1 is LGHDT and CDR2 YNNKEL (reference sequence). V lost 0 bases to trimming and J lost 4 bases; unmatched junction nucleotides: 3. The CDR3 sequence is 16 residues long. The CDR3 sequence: CASSQELAGGADTQYF. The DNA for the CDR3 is TGTGCCAGCAGCCAAGAGCTAGCGGGGGGCGCAGATACGCAGTATTTT.

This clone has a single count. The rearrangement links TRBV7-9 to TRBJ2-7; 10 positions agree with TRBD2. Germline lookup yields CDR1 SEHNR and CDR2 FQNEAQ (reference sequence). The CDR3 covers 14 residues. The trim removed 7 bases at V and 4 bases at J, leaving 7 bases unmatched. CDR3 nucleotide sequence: TGTGCCAGCAACGCCGCTAGCGGGGGTTACGAGCAGTACTTC. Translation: CASNAASGGYEQYF.

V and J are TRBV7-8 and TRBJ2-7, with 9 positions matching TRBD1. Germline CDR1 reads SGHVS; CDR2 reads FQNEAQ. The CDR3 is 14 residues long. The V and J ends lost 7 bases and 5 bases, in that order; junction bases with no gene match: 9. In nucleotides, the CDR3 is TGTGCCAGCAACTCAGGACAGGGGAGGAACGAGCAGTACTTC. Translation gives CASNSGQGRNEQYF.

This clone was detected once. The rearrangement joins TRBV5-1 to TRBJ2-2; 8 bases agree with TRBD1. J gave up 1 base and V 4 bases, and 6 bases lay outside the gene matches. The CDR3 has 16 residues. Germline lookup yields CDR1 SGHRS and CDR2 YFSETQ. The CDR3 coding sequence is TGCGCCAGCAGCAGAAAGACAGGGGAGAACACCGGGGAGCTGTTTTTT. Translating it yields CASSRKTGENTGELFF.

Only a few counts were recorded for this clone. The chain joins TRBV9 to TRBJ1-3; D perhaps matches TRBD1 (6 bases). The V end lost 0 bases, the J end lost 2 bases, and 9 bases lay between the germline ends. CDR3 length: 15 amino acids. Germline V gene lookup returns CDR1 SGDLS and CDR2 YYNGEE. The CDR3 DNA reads TGTGCCAGCAGCGTAGGTGAGGGGGCTGGAAACACCATATATTTT. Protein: CASSVGEGAGNTIYF.

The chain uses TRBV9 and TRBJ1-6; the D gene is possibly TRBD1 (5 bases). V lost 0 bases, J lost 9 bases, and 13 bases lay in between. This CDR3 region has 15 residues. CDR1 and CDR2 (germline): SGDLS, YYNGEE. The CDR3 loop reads CASSVGRQTSSPLHF. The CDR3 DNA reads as TGTGCCAGCAGCGTAGGGAGACAGACTTCTTCACCCCTCCACTTT.

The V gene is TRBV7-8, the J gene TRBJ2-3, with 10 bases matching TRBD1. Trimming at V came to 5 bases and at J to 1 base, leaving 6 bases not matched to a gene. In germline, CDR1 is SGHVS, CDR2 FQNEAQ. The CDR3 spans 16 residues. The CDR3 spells CASSRGQGEGTDTQYF. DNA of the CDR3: TGTGCCAGCAGCCGAGGACAGGGGGAGGGCACAGATACGCAGTATTTT.

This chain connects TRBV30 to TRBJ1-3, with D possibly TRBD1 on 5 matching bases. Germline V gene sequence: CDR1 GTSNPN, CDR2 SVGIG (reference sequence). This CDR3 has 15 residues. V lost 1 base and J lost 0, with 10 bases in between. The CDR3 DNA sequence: TGTGCCTGGAGTGGGGGCCCGAGCTCTGGAAACACCATATATTTT. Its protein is CAWSGGPSSGNTIYF.

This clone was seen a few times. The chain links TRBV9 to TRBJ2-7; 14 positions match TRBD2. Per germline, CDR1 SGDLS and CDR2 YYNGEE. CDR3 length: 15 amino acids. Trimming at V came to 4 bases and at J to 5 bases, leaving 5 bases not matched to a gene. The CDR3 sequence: CASSRTSGGLHEQYF. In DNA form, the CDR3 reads TGTGCCAGCAGCAGGACTAGCGGGGGGCTCCACGAGCAGTACTTC.

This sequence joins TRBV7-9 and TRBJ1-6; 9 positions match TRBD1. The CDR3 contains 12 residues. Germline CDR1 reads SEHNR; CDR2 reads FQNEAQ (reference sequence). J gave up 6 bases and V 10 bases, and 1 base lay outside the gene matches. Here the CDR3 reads CATDRGNSPLHF. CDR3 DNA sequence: TGTGCCACGGACAGGGGTAATTCACCCCTCCACTTT.

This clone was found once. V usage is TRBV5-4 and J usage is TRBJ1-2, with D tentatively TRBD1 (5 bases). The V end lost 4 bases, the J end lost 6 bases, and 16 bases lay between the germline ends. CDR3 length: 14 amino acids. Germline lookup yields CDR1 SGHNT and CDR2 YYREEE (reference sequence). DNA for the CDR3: TGTGCCAGCAGCCCCGGGGGGAGGGTGGATGGCTACACCTTC. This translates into CASSPGGRVDGYTF.

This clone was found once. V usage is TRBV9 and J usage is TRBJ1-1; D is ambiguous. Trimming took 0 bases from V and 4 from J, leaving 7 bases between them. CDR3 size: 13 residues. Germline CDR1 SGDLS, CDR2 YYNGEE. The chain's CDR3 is CASSVGPGTEAFF. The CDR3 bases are TGTGCCAGCAGCGTAGGCCCGGGCACTGAAGCTTTCTTT.

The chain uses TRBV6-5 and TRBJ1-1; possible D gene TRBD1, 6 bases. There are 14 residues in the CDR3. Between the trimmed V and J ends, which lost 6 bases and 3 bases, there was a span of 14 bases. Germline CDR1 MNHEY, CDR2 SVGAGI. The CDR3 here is CASSSLDSHTEAFF. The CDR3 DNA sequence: TGTGCCAGCAGCTCTTTGGACAGTCACACTGAAGCTTTCTTT.

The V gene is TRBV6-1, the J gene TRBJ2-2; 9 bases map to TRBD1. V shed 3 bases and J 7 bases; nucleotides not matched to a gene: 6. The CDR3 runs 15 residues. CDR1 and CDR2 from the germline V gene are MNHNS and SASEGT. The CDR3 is CASSDRGQGNGELFF. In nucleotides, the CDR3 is TGTGCCAGCAGTGACCGTGGACAGGGGAACGGGGAGCTGTTTTTT.

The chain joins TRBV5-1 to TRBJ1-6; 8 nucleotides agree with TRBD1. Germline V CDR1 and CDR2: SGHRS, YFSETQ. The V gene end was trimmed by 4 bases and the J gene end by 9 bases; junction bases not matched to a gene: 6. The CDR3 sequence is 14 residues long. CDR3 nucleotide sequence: TGCGCCAGCAGCGTTGGACAGGGACGTTCACCCCTCCACTTT. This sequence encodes CASSVGQGRSPLHF.

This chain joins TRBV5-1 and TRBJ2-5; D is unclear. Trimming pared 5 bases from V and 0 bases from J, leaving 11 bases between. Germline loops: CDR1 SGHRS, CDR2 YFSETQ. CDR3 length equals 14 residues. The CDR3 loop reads CASRPREYQETQYF. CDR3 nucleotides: TGCGCCAGCAGACCGAGAGAGTACCAAGAGACCCAGTACTTC.